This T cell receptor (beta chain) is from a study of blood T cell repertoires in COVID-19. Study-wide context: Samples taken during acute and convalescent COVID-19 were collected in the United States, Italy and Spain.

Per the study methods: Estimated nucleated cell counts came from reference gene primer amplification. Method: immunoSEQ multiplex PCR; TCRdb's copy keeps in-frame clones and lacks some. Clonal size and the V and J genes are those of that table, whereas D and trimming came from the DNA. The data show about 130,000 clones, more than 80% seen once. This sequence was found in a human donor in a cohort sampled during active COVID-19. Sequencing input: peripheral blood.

CDR3 coding DNA: TGTGCCAGCAGTTTAAGAGGGGGGGCCTCGAACACTGAAGCTTTCTTT. Protein sequence: CASSLRGGASNTEAFF. The rearrangement uses TRBV28 and TRBJ1-1, with D maybe TRBD1 (6 bases). CDR3 size: 16 residues. V dropped 2 bases and J dropped 1 base, with 14 bases sitting between them. In germline, CDR1 is MDHEN, CDR2 SYDVKM. Combining the CDR3 with reference TRBV28 and TRBJ1-1 gives the whole variable domain DVKVTQSSRYLVKRTGEKVFLECVQDMDHENMFWYRQDPGLGLRLIYFSYDVKMKEKGDIPEGYSVSREKKERFSLILESASTNQTSMYLCASSLRGGASNTEAFFGQGTRLTVV.